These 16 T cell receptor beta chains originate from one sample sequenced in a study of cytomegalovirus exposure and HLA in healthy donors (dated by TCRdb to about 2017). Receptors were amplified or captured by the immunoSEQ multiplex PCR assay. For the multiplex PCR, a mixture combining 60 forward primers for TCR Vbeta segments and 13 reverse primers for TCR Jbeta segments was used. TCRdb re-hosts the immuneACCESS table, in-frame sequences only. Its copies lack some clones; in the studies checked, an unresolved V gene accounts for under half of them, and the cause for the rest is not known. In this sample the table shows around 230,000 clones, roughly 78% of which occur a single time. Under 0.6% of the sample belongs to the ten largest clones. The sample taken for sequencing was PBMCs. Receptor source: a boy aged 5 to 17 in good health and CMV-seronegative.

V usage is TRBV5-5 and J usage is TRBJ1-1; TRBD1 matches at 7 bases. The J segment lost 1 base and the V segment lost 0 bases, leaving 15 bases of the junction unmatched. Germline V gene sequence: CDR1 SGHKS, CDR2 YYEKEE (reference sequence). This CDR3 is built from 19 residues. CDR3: CASSLASPGQKGRNTEAFF. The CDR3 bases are TGTGCCAGCAGCTTGGCATCCCCGGGACAGAAGGGAAGGAACACTGAAGCTTTCTTT.

The CDR3 DNA sequence: TGTGCCAGCAGCTTGGAGGGGCGGCGCTACACCTTC. Amino acid sequence: CASSLEGRRYTF. The chain links TRBV5-4 to TRBJ1-2, with a tentative D call TRBD1 (5 bases). Germline-derived CDR1 and CDR2 are SGHNT and YYREEE (reference sequence). The CDR3 has 12 amino acids. The V gene lost 0 bases and the J gene lost 9 bases, with 9 bases spanning the gap.

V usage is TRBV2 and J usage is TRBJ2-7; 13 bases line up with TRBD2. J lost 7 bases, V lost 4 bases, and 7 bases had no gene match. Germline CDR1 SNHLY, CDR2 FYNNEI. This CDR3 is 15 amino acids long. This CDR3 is CASSALTSGRSEQYF. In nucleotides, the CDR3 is TGTGCCAGCAGTGCTTTGACTAGCGGGAGGTCGGAGCAGTACTTC.

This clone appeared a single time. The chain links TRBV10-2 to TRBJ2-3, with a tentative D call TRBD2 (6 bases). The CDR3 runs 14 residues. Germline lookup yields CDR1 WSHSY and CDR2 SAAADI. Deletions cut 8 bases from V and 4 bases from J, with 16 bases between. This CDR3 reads CASSLAGLSDTQYF. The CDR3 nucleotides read TGCGCCAGCTCTTTGGCGGGATTGTCAGATACGCAGTATTTT.

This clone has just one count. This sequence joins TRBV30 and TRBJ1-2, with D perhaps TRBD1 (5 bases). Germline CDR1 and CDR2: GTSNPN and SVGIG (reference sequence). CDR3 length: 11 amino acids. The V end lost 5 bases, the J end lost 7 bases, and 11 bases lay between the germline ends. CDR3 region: CAWDRTSGYTF. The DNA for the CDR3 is TGTGCCTGGGACAGAACTTCTGGCTACACCTTC. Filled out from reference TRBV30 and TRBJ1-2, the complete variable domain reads SQTIHQWPATLVQPVGSPLSLECTVEGTSNPNLYWYRQAAGRGLQLLFYSVGIGQISSEVPQNLSASRPQDRQFILSSKKLLLSDSGFYLCAWDRTSGYTFGSGTRLTVV.

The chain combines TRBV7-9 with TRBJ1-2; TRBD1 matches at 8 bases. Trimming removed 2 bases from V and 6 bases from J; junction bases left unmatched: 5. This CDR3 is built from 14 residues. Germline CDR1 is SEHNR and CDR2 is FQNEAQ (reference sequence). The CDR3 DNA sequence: TGTGCCAGCAGCTTACTTGGGACAGGCCATGGCTACACCTTC. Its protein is CASSLLGTGHGYTF.

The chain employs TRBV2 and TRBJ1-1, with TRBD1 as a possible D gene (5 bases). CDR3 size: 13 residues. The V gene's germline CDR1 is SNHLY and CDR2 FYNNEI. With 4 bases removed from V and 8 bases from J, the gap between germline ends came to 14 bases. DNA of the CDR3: TGTGCCAGCAGTGCTCCTATCCGGGGGGAAGCTTTCTTT. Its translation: CASSAPIRGEAFF.

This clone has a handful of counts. The CDR3 DNA sequence: TGTGCCAGCAGCTCAGGGACAGGTGACTCCTACGAGCAGTACTTC. Protein: CASSSGTGDSYEQYF. The chain has TRBV7-9 and TRBJ2-7, with 8 bases matching TRBD1. CDR3 length equals 15 residues. V was clipped by 4 bases and J by 0 bases; unmatched bases: 5. Germline-derived CDR1 and CDR2 are SEHNR and FQNEAQ (reference sequence). The variable domain in full, completed from reference TRBV7-9 and TRBJ2-7, reads DTGVSQNPRHKITKRGQNVTFRCDPISEHNRLYWYRQTLGQGPEFLTYFQNEAQLEKSRLLSDRFSAERPKGSFSTLEIQRTEQGDSAMYLCASSSGTGDSYEQYFGPGTRLTVT.

The CDR3 sequence is CASSEYEGASSPLHF. The CDR3 region has the DNA TGTGCCAGCAGTGAATATGAGGGGGCGAGTTCACCCCTCCACTTT. This chain links TRBV6-1 with TRBJ1-6; 7 bases are a match to TRBD1. The CDR3 is 15 residues long. V shed 2 bases, J shed 9 bases, and the junction held 7 bases outside the gene matches. CDR1 is MNHNS, CDR2 SASEGT, per germline.

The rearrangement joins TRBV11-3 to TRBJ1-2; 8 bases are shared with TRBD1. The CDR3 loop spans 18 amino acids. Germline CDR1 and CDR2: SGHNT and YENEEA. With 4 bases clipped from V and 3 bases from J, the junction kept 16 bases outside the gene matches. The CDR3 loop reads CASSSRDRGSGGYYGYTF. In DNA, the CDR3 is TGTGCCAGCAGCTCTCGAGACAGGGGATCGGGGGGTTACTATGGCTACACCTTC.

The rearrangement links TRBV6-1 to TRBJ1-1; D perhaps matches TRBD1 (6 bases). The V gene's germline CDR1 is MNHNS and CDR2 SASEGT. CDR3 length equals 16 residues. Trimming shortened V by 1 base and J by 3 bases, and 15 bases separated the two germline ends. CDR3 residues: CASSEEEGGLDTEAFF. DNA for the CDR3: TGTGCCAGCAGTGAAGAGGAGGGGGGGCTGGACACTGAAGCTTTCTTT.

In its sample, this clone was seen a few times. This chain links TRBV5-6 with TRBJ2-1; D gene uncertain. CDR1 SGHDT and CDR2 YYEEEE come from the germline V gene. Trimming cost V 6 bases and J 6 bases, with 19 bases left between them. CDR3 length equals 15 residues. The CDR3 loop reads CASTTYLGRVNEQFF. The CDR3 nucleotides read TGTGCCAGCACCACGTATCTAGGCAGAGTCAATGAGCAGTTCTTC. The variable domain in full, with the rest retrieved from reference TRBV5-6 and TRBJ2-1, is DAGVTQSPTHLIKTRGQQVTLRCSPKSGHDTVSWYQQALGQGPQFIFQYYEEEERQRGNFPDRFSGHQFPNYSSELNVNALLLGDSALYLCASTTYLGRVNEQFFGPGTRLTVL.

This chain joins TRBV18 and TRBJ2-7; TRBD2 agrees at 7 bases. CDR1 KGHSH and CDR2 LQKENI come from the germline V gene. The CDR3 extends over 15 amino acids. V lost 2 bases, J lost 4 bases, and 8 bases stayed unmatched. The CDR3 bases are TGTGCCAGCTCACCAGATCGCGGGAGTAGGTACGAGCAGTACTTC. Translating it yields CASSPDRGSRYEQYF.

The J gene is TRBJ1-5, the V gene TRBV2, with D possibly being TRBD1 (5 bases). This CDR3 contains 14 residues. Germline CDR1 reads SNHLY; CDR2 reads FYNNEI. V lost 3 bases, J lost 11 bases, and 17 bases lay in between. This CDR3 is CASSEEGSVGSQHF. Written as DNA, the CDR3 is TGTGCCAGCAGTGAGGAGGGGAGTGTAGGGTCCCAGCATTTT.

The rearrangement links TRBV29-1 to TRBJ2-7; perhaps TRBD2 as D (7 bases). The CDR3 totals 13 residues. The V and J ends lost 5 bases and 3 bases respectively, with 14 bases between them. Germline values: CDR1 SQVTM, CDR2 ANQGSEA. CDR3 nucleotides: TGCAGCGTTATGGGGGGGGACAACTACGAGCAGTACTTC. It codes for CSVMGGDNYEQYF.

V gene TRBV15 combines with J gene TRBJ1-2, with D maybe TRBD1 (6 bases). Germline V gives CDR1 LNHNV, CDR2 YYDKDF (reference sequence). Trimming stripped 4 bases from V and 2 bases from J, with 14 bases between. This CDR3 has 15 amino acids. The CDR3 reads CATSMTTGQNYGYTF. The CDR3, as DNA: TGTGCCACCAGCATGACGACCGGACAGAACTATGGCTACACCTTC.